The present entry profiles one T cell receptor beta chain with its context. TCRdb's table, derived via immunoSEQ multiplex PCR, lists solely in-frame clones and lacks some. The sample has over a million clones; about 84% are singletons. This sample is drawn from a study of shared clonotypes between healthy human individuals. The sequencing sample was made of memory CD4+ T cells from PBMCs. The subset: CD45RA-negative fraction. The sequence came from a man aged 18 to 29 in good health. Some clones in this sample may be carry-over from other donors' samples.

The DNA for the CDR3 is TGTGCCAGCAGCCTTTTAGGGCATCTCCAAGAGACCCAGTACTTC. Protein product: CASSLLGHLQETQYF. V is TRBV7-2 and J is TRBJ2-5; D uncertain. V lost 5 bases and J 1 base, leaving 14 bases between the germline ends. Germline CDR1 reads SGHTA; CDR2 reads FQGNSA. The CDR3 is made up of 15 amino acids.